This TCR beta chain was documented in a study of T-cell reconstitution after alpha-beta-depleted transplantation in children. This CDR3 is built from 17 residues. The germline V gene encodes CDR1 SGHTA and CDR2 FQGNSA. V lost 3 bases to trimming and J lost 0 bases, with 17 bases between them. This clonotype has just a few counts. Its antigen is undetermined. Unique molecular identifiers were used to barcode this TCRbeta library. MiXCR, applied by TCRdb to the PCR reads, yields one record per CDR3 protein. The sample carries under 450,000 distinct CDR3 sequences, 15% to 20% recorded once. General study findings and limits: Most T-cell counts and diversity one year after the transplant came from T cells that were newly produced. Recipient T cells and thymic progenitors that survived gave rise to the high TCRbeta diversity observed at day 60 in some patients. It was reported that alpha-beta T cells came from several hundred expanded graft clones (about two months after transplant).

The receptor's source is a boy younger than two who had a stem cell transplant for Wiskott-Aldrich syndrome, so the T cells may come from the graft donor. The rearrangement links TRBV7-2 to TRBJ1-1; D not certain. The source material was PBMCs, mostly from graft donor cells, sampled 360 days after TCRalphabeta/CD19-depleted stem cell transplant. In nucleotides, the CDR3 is TGTGCCAGCAGCTTCGGAGCACGAGTGCCCCTGAACACTGAAGCTTTCTTT. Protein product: CASSFGARVPLNTEAFF.